This T cell receptor (beta chain) is from a study of blood T cell repertoires in COVID-19. The wider study: The study drew acute and convalescent COVID-19 samples from the United States, Italy and Spain. In each case, the material was cDNA or gDNA derived from T cells, B-cell-depleted T cells, or PBMCs.

Germline assignment: CDR1 LNHNV and CDR2 YYDKDF (reference sequence). J lost 8 bases, V lost 3 bases, and 6 bases had no gene match. The CDR3 totals 15 residues. Sequencing used immunoSEQ multiplex PCR; TCRdb keeps in-frame clones, though not all of them. The table includes some 240,000 clones, 90% detected once. Seattle-derived patients entered the study during active infection and were followed longitudinally. This chain joins TRBV15 and TRBJ1-4; TRBD1 agrees at 10 bases. Sequencing was done on a sample of peripheral blood. The origin of this receptor is a woman in her sixties with COVID-19, enrolled during active disease. The CDR3 nucleotides read TGTGCCACCAGCAGGGACAGGGGGGAGTCGGAAAAACTGTTTTTT. It specifies CATSRDRGESEKLFF.